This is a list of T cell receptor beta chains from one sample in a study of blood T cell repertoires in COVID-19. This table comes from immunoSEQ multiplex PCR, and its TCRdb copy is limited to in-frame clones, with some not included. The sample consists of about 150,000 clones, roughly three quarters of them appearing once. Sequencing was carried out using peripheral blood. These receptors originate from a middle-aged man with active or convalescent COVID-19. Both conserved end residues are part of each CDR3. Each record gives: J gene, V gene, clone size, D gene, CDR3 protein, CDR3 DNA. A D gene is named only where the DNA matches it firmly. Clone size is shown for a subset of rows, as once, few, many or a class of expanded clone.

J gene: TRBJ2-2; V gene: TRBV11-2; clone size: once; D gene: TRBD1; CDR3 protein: CASSTWTGTGGELFF; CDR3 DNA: TGTGCCAGCAGCACCTGGACAGGGACGGGCGGGGAGCTGTTTTTT
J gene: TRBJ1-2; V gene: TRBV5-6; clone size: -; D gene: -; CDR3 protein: CASSRVANYGYTF; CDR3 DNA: TGTGCCAGCAGCCGGGTGGCTAACTATGGCTACACCTTC
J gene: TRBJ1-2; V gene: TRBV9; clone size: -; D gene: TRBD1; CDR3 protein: CASSDGTEIYGYTF; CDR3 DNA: TGTGCCAGCAGCGACGGGACAGAGATCTATGGCTACACCTTC
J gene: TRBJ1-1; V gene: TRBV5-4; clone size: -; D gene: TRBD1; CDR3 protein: CASTDRESEAFF; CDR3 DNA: TGTGCCAGCACCGACAGGGAGTCTGAAGCTTTCTTT
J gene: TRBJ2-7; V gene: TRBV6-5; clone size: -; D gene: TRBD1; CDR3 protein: CASTKDRGAYEQYF; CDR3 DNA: TGTGCCAGCACCAAGGACAGGGGGGCCTACGAGCAGTACTTC
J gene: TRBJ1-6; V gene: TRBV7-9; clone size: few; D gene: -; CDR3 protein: CASSLAQGYNSPLHF; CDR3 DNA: TGTGCCAGCAGCTTAGCACAGGGCTATAATTCACCCCTCCACTTT
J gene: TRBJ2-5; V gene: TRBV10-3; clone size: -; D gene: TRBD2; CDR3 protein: CAIKRTSGGQTGKETQYF; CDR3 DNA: TGTGCCATCAAGAGGACTAGCGGGGGACAAACCGGGAAGGAGACCCAGTACTTC
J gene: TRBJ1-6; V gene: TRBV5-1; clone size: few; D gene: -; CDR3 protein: CASSAETANNSPLHF; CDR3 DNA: TGCGCCAGCAGCGCGGAGACAGCGAATAATTCACCCCTCCACTTT
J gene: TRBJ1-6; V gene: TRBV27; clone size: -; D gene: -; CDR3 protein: CASSFTGRNSPLHF; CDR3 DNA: TGTGCCAGCAGTTTCACAGGGCGTAATTCACCCCTCCACTTT
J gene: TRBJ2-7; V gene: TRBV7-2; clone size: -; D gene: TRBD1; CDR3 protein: CASSRRQGGPYEQYF; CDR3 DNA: TGTGCCAGCAGCCGCAGACAGGGGGGCCCCTACGAGCAGTACTTC
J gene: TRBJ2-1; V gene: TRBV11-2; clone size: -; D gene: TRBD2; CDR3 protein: CASSPGTSGGYNELFF; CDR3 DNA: TGTGCCAGCAGCCCGGGGACTAGCGGGGGCTACAATGAGCTGTTCTTC
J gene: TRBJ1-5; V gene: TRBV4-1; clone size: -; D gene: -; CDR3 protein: CASSQVIAGENQPQHF; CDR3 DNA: TGCGCCAGCAGCCAAGTCATAGCAGGGGAAAATCAGCCCCAGCATTTT
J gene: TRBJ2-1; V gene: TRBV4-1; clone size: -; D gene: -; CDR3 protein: CASSQGVFSSYNEQFF; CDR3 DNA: TGCGCCAGCAGCCAAGGTGTGTTTAGCTCCTACAATGAGCAGTTCTTC
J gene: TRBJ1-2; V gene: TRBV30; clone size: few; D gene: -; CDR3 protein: CAWGRTPNNYGYTF; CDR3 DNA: TGTGCCTGGGGGCGGACACCCAATAACTATGGCTACACCTTC
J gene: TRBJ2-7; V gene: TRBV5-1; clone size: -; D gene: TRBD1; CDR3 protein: CASSLWTGGSSYEQYF; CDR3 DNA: TGCGCCAGCAGCCTTTGGACAGGGGGAAGCTCCTACGAGCAGTACTTC
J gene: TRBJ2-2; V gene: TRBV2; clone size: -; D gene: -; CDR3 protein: CASSSRLTGELFF; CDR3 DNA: TGTGCCAGCAGTTCACGACTAACCGGGGAGCTGTTTTTT
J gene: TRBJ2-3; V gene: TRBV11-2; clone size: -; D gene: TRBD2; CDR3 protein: CASSSSGRSTDTQYF; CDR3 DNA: TGTGCCAGCAGCTCTAGCGGGAGGTCGACAGATACGCAGTATTTT
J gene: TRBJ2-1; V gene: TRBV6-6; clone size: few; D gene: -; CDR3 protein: CASSYGLGGNEQFF; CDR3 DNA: TGTGCCAGCAGTTACGGACTTGGCGGAAATGAGCAGTTCTTC
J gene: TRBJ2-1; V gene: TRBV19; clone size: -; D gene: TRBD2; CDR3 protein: CASSISSGRGGNEQFF; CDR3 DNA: TGTGCCAGTAGTATTTCCAGCGGGAGAGGGGGCAATGAGCAGTTCTTC
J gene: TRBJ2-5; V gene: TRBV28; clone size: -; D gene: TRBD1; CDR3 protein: CASSEPRGRVETQYF; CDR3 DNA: TGTGCCAGCAGCGAACCCAGGGGGCGAGTAGAGACCCAGTACTTC
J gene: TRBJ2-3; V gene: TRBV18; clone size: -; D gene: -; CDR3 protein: CASSPSGGADTQYF; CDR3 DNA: TGTGCCAGCTCACCGTCCGGGGGAGCAGATACGCAGTATTTT
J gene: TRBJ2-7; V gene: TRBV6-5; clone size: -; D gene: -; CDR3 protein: CASSYSIGADEQYF; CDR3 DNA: TGTGCCAGCAGTTACTCGATTGGGGCGGACGAGCAGTACTTC
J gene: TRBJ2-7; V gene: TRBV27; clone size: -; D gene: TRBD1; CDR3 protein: CASNISGTGVREQYF; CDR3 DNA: TGTGCCAGCAACATCTCCGGGACAGGAGTGAGGGAGCAGTACTTC
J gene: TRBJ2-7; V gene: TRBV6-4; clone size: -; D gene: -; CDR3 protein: CASIDTPGGQSSYEQYF; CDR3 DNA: TGTGCCAGCATTGACACCCCCGGGGGGCAAAGCTCCTACGAGCAGTACTTC
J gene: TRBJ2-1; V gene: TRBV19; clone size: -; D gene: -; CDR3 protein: CASSIPGQASSYNEQFF; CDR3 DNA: TGTGCCAGTAGTATCCCGGGACAAGCCTCTTCCTACAATGAGCAGTTCTTC
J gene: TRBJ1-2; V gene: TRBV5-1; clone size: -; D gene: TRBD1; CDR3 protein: CASSLTSTGGYGYTF; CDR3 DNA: TGCGCCAGCAGCTTGACCTCGACAGGGGGGTATGGCTACACCTTC
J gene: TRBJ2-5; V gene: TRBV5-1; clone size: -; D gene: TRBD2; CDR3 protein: CASSISGDFEETQYF; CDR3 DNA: TGCGCCAGCAGTATTAGCGGGGACTTTGAGGAGACCCAGTACTTC
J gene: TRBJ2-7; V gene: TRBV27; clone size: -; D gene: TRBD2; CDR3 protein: CASSLIAGGGNEQYF; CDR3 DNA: TGTGCCAGCAGTCTCATAGCGGGAGGAGGAAACGAGCAGTACTTC
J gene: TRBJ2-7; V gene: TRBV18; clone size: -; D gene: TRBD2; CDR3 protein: CASSPEAVDSGSKYF; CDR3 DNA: TGTGCCAGCTCACCGGAGGCGGTGGATAGCGGGAGCAAGTACTTC
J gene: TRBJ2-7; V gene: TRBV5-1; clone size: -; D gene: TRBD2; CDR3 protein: CASSQTSPSYEQYF; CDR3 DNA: TGCGCCAGCAGCCAGACTAGCCCTTCCTACGAGCAGTACTTC
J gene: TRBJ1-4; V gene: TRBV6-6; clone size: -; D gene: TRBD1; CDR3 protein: CASGTGGRWEKLFF; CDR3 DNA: TGTGCCAGCGGGACAGGGGGCCGTTGGGAAAAACTGTTTTTT
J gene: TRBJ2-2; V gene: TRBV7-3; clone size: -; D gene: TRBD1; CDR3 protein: CASSTQGQGTGELFF; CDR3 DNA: TGTGCCAGCAGCACACAAGGACAGGGCACCGGGGAGCTGTTTTTT
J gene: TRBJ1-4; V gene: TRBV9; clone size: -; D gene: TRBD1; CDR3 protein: CASSVLAGGTTDEKLFF; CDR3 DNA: TGTGCCAGCAGCGTACTGGCAGGGGGCACGACGGATGAAAAACTGTTTTTT
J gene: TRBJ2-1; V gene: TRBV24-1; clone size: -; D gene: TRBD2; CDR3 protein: CATSSGMGYNEQFF; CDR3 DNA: TGTGCCACCAGTAGCGGGATGGGGTACAATGAGCAGTTCTTC
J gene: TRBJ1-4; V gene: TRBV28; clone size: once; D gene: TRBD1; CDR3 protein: CASSSARGTGDEKLFF; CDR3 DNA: TGTGCCAGCAGTTCAGCCAGGGGGACAGGGGATGAAAAACTGTTTTTT
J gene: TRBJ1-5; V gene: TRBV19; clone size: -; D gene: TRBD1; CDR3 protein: CASSTGGDQPQHF; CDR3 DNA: TGTGCCAGTTCGACAGGGGGCGATCAGCCCCAGCATTTT
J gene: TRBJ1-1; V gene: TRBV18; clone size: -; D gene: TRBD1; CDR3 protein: CASSPLQGTEAFF; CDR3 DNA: TGTGCCAGCTCACCTCTACAGGGGACTGAAGCTTTCTTT
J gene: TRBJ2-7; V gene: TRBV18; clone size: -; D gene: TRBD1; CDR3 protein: CASSPSGTGAGEQYF; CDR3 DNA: TGTGCCAGCTCGCCCTCCGGGACAGGGGCGGGCGAGCAGTACTTC
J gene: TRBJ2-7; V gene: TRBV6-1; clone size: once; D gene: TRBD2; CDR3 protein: CASSERPGLAIRRYEQYF; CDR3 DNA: TGTGCCAGCAGTGAACGTCCGGGACTAGCGATCAGACGGTACGAGCAGTACTTC
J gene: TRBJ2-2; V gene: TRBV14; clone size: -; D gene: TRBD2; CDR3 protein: CASSPTPLAGVQNTGELFF; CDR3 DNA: TGTGCCAGCAGCCCCACTCCCCTAGCGGGAGTACAGAACACCGGGGAGCTGTTTTTT
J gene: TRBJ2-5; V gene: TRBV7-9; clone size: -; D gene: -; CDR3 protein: CASSLDGFSIQETQYF; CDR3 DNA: TGTGCCAGCAGCTTAGACGGGTTCAGCATACAAGAGACCCAGTACTTC
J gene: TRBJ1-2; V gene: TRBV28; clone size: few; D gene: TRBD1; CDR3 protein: CASAGTGYYGYTF; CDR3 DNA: TGTGCCAGCGCCGGGACAGGGTATTATGGCTACACCTTC
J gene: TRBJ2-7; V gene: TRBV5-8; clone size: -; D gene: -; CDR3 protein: CASSLGRVSYEQYF; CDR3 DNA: TGTGCCAGCAGCTTGGGTCGGGTGTCCTACGAGCAGTACTTC
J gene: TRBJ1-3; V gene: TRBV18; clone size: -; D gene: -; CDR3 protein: CASSPPEGGTGNTIYF; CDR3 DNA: TGTGCCAGCTCACCACCGGAGGGGGGGACTGGAAACACCATATATTTT
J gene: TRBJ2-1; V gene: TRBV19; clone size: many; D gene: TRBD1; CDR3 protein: CASSTGTDNEQFF; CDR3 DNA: TGTGCCAGTAGTACCGGGACAGACAATGAGCAGTTCTTC
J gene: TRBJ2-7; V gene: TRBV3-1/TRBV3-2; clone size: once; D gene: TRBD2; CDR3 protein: CASSQVAGGREQYF; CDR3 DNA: TGTGCCAGCAGCCAAGTAGCGGGAGGGCGGGAGCAGTACTTC
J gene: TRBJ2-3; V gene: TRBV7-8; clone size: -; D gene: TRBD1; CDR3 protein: CASSQVTGDSTDTQYF; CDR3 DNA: TGTGCCAGCAGCCAGGTGACAGGGGACTCCACAGATACGCAGTATTTT
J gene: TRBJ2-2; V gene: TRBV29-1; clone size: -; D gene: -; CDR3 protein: CSVRAAGGELFF; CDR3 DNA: TGCAGCGTCCGTGCGGCGGGCGGGGAGCTGTTTTTT
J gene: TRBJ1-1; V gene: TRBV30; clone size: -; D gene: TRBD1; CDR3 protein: CAWREGAYTEAFF; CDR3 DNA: TGTGCCTGGAGGGAGGGGGCGTACACTGAAGCTTTCTTT
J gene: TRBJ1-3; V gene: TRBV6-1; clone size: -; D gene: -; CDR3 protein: CASSEGTYSGNTIYF; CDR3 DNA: TGTGCCAGCAGTGAAGGGACATACTCTGGAAACACCATATATTTT
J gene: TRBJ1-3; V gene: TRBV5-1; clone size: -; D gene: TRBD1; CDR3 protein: CASSRTGTGGTTLSGNTIYF; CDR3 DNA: TGCGCCAGCAGCCGTACCGGGACAGGGGGAACAACACTCTCTGGAAACACCATATATTTT
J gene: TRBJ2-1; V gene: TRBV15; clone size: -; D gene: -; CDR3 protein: CATSREGRNSYNEQFF; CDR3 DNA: TGTGCCACCAGCAGAGAGGGGCGGAACTCCTACAATGAGCAGTTCTTC
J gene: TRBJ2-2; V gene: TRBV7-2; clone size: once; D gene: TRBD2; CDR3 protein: CASSSGLPNTGELFF; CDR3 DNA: TGTGCCAGCAGCTCGGGACTACCGAACACCGGGGAGCTGTTTTTT